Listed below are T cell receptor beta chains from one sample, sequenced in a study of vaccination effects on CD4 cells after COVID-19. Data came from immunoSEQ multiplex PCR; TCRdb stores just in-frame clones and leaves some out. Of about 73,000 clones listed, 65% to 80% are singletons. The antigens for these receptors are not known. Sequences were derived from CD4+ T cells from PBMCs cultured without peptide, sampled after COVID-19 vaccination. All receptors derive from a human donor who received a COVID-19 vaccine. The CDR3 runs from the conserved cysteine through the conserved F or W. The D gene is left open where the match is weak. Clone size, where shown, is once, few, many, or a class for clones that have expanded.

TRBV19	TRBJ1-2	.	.	CASRGQGFYGYTF	TGTGCCAGTAGGGGTCAGGGCTTTTATGGCTACACCTTC
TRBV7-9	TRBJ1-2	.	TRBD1	CASSLATGAYGYTF	TGTGCCAGCAGCTTAGCGACAGGGGCCTATGGCTACACCTTC
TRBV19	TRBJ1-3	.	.	CASSPQLSGNTIYF	TGTGCCAGTAGTCCTCAGCTTTCTGGAAACACCATATATTTT
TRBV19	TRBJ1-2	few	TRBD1	CASSGQGARGYTF	TGTGCCAGCTCTGGGCAGGGGGCGCGGGGCTACACCTTC
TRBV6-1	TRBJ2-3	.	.	CASSEDQGGGPTDTQYF	TGTGCCAGCAGTGAAGATCAGGGGGGGGGCCCGACAGATACGCAGTATTTT
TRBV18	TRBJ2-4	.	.	CASSLYRPAGVAKNIQYF	TGTGCCAGCTCACTTTATCGGCCGGCAGGGGTAGCCAAAAACATTCAGTACTTC
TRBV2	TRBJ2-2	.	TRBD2	CASNVAGANTGELFF	TGTGCCAGCAACGTAGCGGGAGCGAACACCGGGGAGCTGTTTTTT
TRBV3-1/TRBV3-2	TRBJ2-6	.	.	CASSQASGANVLTF	TGTGCCAGCAGCCAAGCGTCTGGGGCCAACGTCCTGACTTTC
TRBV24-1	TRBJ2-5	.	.	CATSDGAGGNRETQYF	TGTGCCACCAGTGATGGGGCAGGAGGGAACCGAGAGACCCAGTACTTC
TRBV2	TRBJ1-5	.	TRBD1	CASRGQSNQPQHF	TGTGCCAGCAGGGGACAGTCCAATCAGCCCCAGCATTTT
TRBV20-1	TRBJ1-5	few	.	CSASFSGDQPQHF	TGCAGTGCTAGTTTCTCTGGGGATCAGCCCCAGCATTTT
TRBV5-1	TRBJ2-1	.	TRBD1	CASSLGQGYNEQFF	TGCGCCAGCAGTTTAGGACAGGGGTACAATGAGCAGTTCTTC
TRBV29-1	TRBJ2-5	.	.	CSGGFLTRETQYF	TGCAGCGGCGGCTTCCTGACACGCGAGACCCAGTACTTC
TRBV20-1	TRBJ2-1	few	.	CSASLGGSYNEQFF	TGCAGTGCTAGTCTTGGGGGATCCTACAATGAGCAGTTCTTC